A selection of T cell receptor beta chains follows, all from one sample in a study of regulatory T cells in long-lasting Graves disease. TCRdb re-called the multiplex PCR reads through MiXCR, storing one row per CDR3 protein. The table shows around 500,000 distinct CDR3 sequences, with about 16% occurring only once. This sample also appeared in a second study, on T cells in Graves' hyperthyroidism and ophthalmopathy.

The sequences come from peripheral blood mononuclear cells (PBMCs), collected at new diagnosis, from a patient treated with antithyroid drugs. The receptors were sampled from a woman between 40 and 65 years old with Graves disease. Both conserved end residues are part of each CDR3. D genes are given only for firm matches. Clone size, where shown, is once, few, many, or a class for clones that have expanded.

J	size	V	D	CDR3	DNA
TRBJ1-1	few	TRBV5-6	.	CASRDVKPMNTEAFF	TGTGCCAGCAGAGACGTAAAGCCGATGAACACTGAAGCTTTCTTT
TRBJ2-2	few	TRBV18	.	CASSQSSAISNTGELFF	TGTGCCAGCTCACAGTCTAGCGCGATTTCGAACACCGGGGAGCTGTTTTTT
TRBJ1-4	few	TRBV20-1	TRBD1	CSAKDRGWDNEKLFF	TGCAGTGCTAAGGACAGGGGGTGGGATAATGAAAAACTGTTTTTT
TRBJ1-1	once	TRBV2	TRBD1	CASSFRQGLTEAFF	TGTGCCAGCAGTTTTCGACAGGGGCTAACTGAAGCTTTCTTT
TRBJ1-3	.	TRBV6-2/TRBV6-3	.	CASKGSGNTIYF	TGTGCCAGCAAGGGGAGTGGAAACACCATATATTTT
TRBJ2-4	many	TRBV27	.	CASRTGPGVKGIARNIQYF	TGTGCCAGCAGAACCGGGCCCGGGGTAAAGGGGATAGCCAGGAACATTCAGTACTTC
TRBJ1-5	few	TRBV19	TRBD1	CASSIRTGIDQPQHF	TGTGCCAGTAGTATCCGGACAGGGATTGATCAGCCCCAGCATTTT
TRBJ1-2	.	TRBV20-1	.	CSARESQRGAYGYTF	TGCAGTGCTAGAGAGTCTCAGAGGGGGGCTTATGGCTACACCTTC
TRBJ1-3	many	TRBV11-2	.	CASSPDRSSGNTIYF	TGTGCCAGCAGTCCAGACAGAAGCTCTGGAAACACCATATATTTT
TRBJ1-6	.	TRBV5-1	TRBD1	CASSSDRGVSSPLHF	TGCGCCAGCAGCTCGGACAGGGGCGTAAGTTCACCCCTCCACTTT
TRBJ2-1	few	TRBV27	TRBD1	CASSRPDRGPYNEQFF	TGTGCCAGCAGTCGACCAGACAGGGGGCCCTACAATGAGCAGTTCTTC
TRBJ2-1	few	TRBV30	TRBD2	CAWTERASGGFGSYNEQFF	TGTGCCTGGACTGAGAGGGCTAGCGGGGGGTTTGGGTCCTACAATGAGCAGTTCTTC
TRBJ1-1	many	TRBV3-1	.	CASSQDSGQGSNTEAFF	TGTGCCAGCAGCCAAGATTCGGGGCAGGGGTCGAACACTGAAGCTTTCTTT
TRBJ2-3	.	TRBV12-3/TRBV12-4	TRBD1	CASLGTGSGTQYF	TGTGCCAGTTTGGGGACAGGATCCGGGACGCAGTATTTT
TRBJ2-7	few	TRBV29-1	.	CSVVSGFEQYF	TGCAGCGTTGTATCCGGGTTCGAGCAGTACTTC
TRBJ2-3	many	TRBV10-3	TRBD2	CAITEGLAGIYTQYF	TGTGCCATCACCGAGGGACTAGCGGGGATCTATACGCAGTATTTT
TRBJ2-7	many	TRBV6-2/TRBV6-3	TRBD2	CASSYMTSAGWEQYF	TGTGCCAGCAGTTATATGACTAGCGCGGGCTGGGAGCAGTACTTC
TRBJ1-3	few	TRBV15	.	CATSREPPQSSGNTIYF	TGTGCCACCAGCAGAGAACCCCCCCAGAGCTCTGGAAACACCATATATTTT